Reported below is one T cell receptor beta chain. In germline, CDR1 is SGDLS, CDR2 YYNGEE. The V end lost 0 bases, the J end lost 2 bases, and 10 bases lay between the germline ends. The CDR3 covers 15 residues. The immunoSEQ assay was v3. The method was immunoSEQ multiplex PCR; TCRdb's version includes in-frame clones alone and lacks a portion of them. The table includes approximately 60,000 clones, more than 60% detected once. Time point specified: pre-treatment sample, taken before nivolumab and TIL therapy. The source of the sample is a study of TIL therapy for anti-PD-1-resistant metastatic lung cancer. Whole-study context: Most patients had lung adenocarcinoma.

This chain joins TRBV9 and TRBJ2-3; possibly TRBD1 or TRBD2 for D (6 bases each). Sequencing used blood, obtained at baseline. This receptor was taken from a person aged 25 to 79 with non-small cell lung cancer. The CDR3 DNA is TGTGCCAGCAGCGTAGACGGGGGCACCACAGATACGCAGTATTTT. Translated, it gives CASSVDGGTTDTQYF.